This T cell receptor (beta chain) was sequenced in a study of cytomegalovirus exposure and HLA in healthy donors. Study-level findings and limits: Within the 90 to 150 validation repertoires, first-cohort TCR clusters tended to co-occur, according to a later analysis.

Some clones are missing from TCRdb's copy, which holds only in-frame ones; the method was immunoSEQ multiplex PCR. The sample records some 49,000 clones, 92% being singletons. From the roughly 110-subject validation cohort, which was separate from the roughly 670-subject first cohort, the donors were drawn. Worth noting for this clone: Its antigen is undetermined.

The CDR3 has 15 amino acids. Per the germline V gene, CDR1 is SGHAT and CDR2 is FQNNGV. The junction had 10 bases not matched to a gene; V was cut back by 5 bases and J by 5 bases. This receptor was taken from a man younger than 35 in good health and CMV-seronegative. This sequence joins TRBV11-2 and TRBJ2-7; 9 nucleotides match TRBD1. The sequenced sample consisted of PBMCs. CDR3 sequence (DNA): TGTGCCAGCAGCCCAAGGACAGGGGCGTCCGACGAGCAGTACTTC. It codes for CASSPRTGASDEQYF.